This T cell receptor (beta chain) was sequenced during a study of CXCR3-negative and CXCR3-positive naive CD8 T cells (dated by TCRdb to the late 2010s). With respect to the entire study: In total, about 135 million TRB reads were obtained, which works out to roughly 1.5 +/- 0.3 million reads per library. Data from roughly twelve donors, pooled across two independent experiments, went into the diversity and physicochemical repertoire analyses. TRBV-TRBJ cluster analysis included naive subsets from five or six donors and memory cells from 3 donors.

The CDR1 and CDR2 encoded by the germline V gene are KGHDR and SFDVKD. There are 12 amino acids in the CDR3, from cysteine to phenylalanine inclusive. DNA was not recorded. For every CD8+ T cell subset, some 310,000 cells were flow-sorted straight into RLT lysis buffer, and each subset was sorted in triplicate. To keep memory contaminants out, a stringent definition of naive CD8+ T cells was applied: CD45RO-CCR7+CD27+CD95-. Peripheral blood mononuclear cells were isolated from buffy coats using standard density gradient centrifugation. A FACSAria III was used to flow-sort naive CXCR3-negative and CXCR3-positive CD8+ T cells. Total RNA was extracted from sorted cells with an RNeasy Mini Kit. On this clonotype itself: Its antigen has not been determined.

Sequenced using a NextSeq 550. The Human TCR Profiling Kit (MiLaboratory) was used to make UMI-labeled 5' RACE TRB cDNA libraries. The full amount of extracted RNA was used for cDNA synthesis, and the full amount of resulting cDNA was used for PCR amplification. Libraries were prepared in parallel with an identical number of PCR cycles. The original methods were these. With a requirement of at least two reads per UMI, MIGEC and MiXCR extracted about 53,000 +/- 9,400 unique UMI-labeled TRB cDNA molecules per library. Each library averaged about 37,000 +/- 9,700 functional in-frame TRB CDR3 nucleotide clonotypes without stop codons. After downsampling to 5000 UMI-labeled TRB molecules per sample, diversity metrics such as normalized Shannon-Wiener and Chao1 were calculated in VDJtools. Clonotype-size-weighted physicochemical properties of the central five CDR3 residues (interaction energy, strength, volume and Kidera factor 4) were computed in VDJtools. TCRdb reprocessed the reads; each CDR3 protein sequence makes one entry, and DNA is unavailable. The V and J calls here are based on TCRdb, not the publication. The sample's own table lists 130,000 or so distinct CDR3 sequences. Clones ranked in the top ten supply approximately 0.29% of the sample.

Summary of the overall study and its limitations: Comparably high repertoire diversity was found in both naive subsets, whereas much lower repertoire diversity was found in memory CD8+ T cells. Similar TRBV-TRBJ usage was shown by naive CXCR3-negative and CXCR3-positive cells from the same donor, whereas distinct patterns were shown by memory cells. Freshly isolated PBMCs were used for most assays because CXCR3 expression partially decreased after cryopreservation. Compared with CXCR3-negative naive cells, CXCR3-positive naive cells had TRB CDR3s with higher hydrophobicity (lower Kidera factor 4), lower energy, and higher strength and volume indices. Because surface CD5, which is linked to self-reactivity in mice, was comparable between the naive subsets, TCR interaction strength was also inferred from TRB CDR3 physicochemical properties.

The chain links TRBV24-1 with TRBJ2-1; as DNA is missing, the TRBD1 call by TCRdb cannot be tested. The source material was naive CXCR3- CD8+ T cells from blood. The meaning of the sample's cell subset or site label: CD45RO-CCR7+CD27+CD95- naive CD8+ T cells lacking CXCR3 (TNR3-). The sequence came from a human donor in good health. Some clones in this sample may be carry-over from other donors' samples. The CDR3 region: CATSPRDDEQFF.